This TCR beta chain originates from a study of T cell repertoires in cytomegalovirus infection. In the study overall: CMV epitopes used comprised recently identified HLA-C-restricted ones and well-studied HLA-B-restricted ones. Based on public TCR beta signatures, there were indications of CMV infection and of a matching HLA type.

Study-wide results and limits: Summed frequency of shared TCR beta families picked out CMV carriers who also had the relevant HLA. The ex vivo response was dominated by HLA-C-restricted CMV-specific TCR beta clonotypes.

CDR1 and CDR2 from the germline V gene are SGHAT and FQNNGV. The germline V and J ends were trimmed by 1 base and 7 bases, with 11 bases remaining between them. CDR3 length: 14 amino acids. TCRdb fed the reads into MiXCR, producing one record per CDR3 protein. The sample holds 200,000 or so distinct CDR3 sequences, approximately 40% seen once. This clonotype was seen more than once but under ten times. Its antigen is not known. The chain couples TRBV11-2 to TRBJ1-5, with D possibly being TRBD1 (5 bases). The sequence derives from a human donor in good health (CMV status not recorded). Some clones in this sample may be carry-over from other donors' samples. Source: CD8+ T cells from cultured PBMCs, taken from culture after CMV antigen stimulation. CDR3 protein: CASSLVERGQPQHF. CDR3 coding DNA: TGTGCCAGCAGCTTAGTTGAGCGGGGGCAGCCCCAGCATTTT.